The rows below give T cell receptor beta chains drawn from one sample of a study of brain T cells in children with intractable seizures. The assay was immunoSEQ multiplex PCR, and TCRdb's table has in-frame clones only and misses some. There are under 400,000 clones in the sample; more than 85% occur only once, and approximately 5% lies in the top ten. The sequenced sample was peripheral blood, obtained more than 4 months after surgery. All receptors come from a boy less than two years old with tuberous sclerosis and intractable seizures. Each CDR3 is given with its conserved first and last residue. The order of the fields is V gene, clone size, J gene, D gene, CDR3 protein, CDR3 DNA. A D gene is named only where the DNA matches it firmly. The size entry is marked missing in some rows and otherwise reads once, few, many or a size class.

TRBV4-1	NA	TRBJ1-5	TRBD1	CASSQRWSGQGAMAQPQHF	TGCGCCAGCAGCCAAAGATGGTCCGGACAGGGGGCGATGGCTCAGCCCCAGCATTTT
TRBV3-1/TRBV3-2	NA	TRBJ2-1	NA	CASSQVRGVESNEQFF	TGTGCCAGCAGCCAAGTACGCGGGGTGGAGTCCAATGAGCAGTTCTTC
TRBV7-3	NA	TRBJ2-7	NA	CASSQTGLPLYEQYF	TGTGCCAGCAGCCAAACGGGACTCCCACTTTACGAGCAGTACTTC
TRBV7-6	NA	TRBJ2-7	NA	CASSLSQVDEQYF	TGTGCCAGCAGCTTAAGTCAGGTAGACGAGCAGTACTTC
TRBV5-1	NA	TRBJ1-1	NA	CASSLEQGNTEAFF	TGCGCCAGCAGCTTGGAACAGGGGAACACTGAAGCTTTCTTT
TRBV27	NA	TRBJ2-7	TRBD1	CASSLEGAAGGPEQYF	TGTGCCAGCAGTTTAGAGGGGGCCGCCGGAGGACCCGAGCAGTACTTC
TRBV7-2	NA	TRBJ2-7	NA	CASSLGATYEQYF	TGTGCCAGCAGCTTAGGGGCTACCTACGAGCAGTACTTC
TRBV30	NA	TRBJ1-6	NA	CAWSVMEMNSPLHF	TGTGCCTGGAGTGTGATGGAGATGAATTCACCCCTCCACTTT
TRBV3-1/TRBV3-2	once	TRBJ1-6	NA	CASSQVSGSYNSPLHF	TGTGCCAGCAGCCAAGTGTCCGGAAGCTATAATTCACCCCTCCACTTT
TRBV5-5	NA	TRBJ2-7	TRBD1	CASSQSDRGLYEQYF	TGTGCCAGCAGCCAAAGCGACAGGGGCCTCTACGAGCAGTACTTC
TRBV30	NA	TRBJ2-7	NA	CAWSSGGADYEQYF	TGTGCCTGGAGCTCGGGGGGCGCTGATTACGAGCAGTACTTC